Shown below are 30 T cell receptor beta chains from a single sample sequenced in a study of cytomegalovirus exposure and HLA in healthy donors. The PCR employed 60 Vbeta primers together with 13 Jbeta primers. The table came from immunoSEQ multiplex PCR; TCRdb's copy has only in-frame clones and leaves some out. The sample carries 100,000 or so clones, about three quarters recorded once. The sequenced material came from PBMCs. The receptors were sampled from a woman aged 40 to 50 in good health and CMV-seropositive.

The CDR3 loop is CASTSGGPGADTQYF. Written as DNA, the CDR3 is TGTGCCAGCACCAGCGGGGGTCCTGGAGCAGATACGCAGTATTTT. This rearrangement joins TRBV7-2 to TRBJ2-3, with 8 nucleotides matching TRBD2. V lost 7 bases, J lost 4 bases, and 10 bases stayed unmatched. The CDR3 is made up of 15 amino acids. Germline-derived CDR1 and CDR2 are SGHTA and FQGNSA.

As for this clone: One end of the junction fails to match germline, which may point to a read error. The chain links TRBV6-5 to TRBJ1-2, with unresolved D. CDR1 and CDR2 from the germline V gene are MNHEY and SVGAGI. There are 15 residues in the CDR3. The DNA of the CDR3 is TGTGCCAGCAGTTACTCAGTTATAGTGGACTATGGCTACCCCTTC. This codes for CASSYSVIVDYGYPF.

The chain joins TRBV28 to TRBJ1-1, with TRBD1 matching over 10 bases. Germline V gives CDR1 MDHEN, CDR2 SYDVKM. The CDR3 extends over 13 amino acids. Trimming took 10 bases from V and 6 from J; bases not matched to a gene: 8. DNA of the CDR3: TGTGCCACAGACAGGGGGCCCCGGGCTGAAGCTTTCTTT. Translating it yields CATDRGPRAEAFF.

In DNA form, the CDR3 reads TGTGCCAGCTATGAACAGGGTCTTTCACCCCTCCACTTT. Translated, it gives CASYEQGLSPLHF. This rearrangement joins TRBV6-1 to TRBJ1-6, with a tentative D call TRBD1 (6 bases). The CDR3 consists of 13 residues. Germline CDR1 MNHNS, CDR2 SASEGT. Trimming pared 8 bases from V and 9 bases from J, leaving 14 bases between.

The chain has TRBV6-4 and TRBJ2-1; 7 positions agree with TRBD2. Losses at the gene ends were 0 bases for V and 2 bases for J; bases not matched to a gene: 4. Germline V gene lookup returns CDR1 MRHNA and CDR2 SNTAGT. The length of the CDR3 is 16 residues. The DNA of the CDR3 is TGTGCCAGCAGTGACTCAGGCGGGGGTACCTACAATGAGCAGTTCTTC. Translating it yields CASSDSGGGTYNEQFF.

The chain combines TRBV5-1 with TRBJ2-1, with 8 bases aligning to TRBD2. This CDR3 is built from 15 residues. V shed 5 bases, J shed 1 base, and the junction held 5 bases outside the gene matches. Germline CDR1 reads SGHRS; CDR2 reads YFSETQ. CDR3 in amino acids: CASRILAASYNEQFF. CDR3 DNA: TGCGCCAGCAGAATACTAGCGGCGTCCTACAATGAGCAGTTCTTC.

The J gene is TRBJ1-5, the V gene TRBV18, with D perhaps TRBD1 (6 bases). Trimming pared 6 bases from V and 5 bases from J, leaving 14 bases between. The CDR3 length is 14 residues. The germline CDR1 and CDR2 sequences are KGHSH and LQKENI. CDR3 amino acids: CASSPGEGDQPQHF. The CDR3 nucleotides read TGTGCCAGCTCCCCAGGGGAAGGGGATCAGCCCCAGCATTTT.

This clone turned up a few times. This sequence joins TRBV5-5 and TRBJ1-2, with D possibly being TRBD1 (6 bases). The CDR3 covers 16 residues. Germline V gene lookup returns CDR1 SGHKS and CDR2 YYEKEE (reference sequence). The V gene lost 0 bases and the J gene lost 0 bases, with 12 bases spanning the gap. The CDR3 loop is CASSLVLDSSNYGYTF. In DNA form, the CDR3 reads TGTGCCAGCAGCTTGGTTTTGGACAGCTCTAACTATGGCTACACCTTC.

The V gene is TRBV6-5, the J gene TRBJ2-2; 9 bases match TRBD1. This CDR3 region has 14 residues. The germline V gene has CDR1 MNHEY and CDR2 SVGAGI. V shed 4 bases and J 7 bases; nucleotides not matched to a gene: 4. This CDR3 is CASSFGQGIGELFF. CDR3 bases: TGTGCCAGCAGTTTCGGACAGGGGATCGGGGAGCTGTTTTTT.

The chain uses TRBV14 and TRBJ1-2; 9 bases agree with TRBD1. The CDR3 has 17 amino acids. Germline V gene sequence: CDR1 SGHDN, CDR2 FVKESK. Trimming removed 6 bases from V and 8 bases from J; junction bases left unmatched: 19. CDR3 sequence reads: CASRPGTGKNVERGYTF. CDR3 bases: TGTGCCAGCAGGCCCGGGACAGGGAAGAATGTGGAGAGGGGCTACACCTTC.

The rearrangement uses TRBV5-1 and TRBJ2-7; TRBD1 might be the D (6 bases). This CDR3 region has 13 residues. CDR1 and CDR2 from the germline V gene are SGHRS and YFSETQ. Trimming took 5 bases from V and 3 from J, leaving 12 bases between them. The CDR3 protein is CASRLGTNYEQYF. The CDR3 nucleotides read TGCGCCAGCAGACTGGGGACAAACTACGAGCAGTACTTC.

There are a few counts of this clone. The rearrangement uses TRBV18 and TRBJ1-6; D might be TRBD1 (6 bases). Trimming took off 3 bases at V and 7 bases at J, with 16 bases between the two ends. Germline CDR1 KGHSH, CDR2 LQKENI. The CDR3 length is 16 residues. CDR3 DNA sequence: TGTGCCAGCTCACCCCGCGACAGGTGGGCAAATTCACCCCTCCACTTT. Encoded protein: CASSPRDRWANSPLHF.

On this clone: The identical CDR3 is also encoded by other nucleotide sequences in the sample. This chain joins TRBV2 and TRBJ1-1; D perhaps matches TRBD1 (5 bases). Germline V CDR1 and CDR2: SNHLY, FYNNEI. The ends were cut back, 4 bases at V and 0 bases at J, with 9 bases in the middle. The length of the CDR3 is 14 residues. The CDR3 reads CASSVRGMNTEAFF. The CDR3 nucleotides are TGTGCCAGCAGTGTTAGGGGAATGAACACTGAAGCTTTCTTT.

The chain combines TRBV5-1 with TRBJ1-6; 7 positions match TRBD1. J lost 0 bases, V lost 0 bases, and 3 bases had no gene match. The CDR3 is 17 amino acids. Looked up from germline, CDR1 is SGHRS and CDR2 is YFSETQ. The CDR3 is CASSLGQGNSYNSPLHF. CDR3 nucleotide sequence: TGCGCCAGCAGCTTGGGACAGGGAAACTCCTATAATTCACCCCTCCACTTT.

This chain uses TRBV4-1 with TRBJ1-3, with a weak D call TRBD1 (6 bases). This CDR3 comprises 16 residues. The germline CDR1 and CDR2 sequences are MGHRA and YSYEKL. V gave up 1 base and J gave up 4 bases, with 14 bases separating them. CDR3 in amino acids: CASSQGPGEFGNTIYF. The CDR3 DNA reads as TGCGCCAGCAGCCAAGGTCCAGGGGAGTTCGGAAACACCATATATTTT.

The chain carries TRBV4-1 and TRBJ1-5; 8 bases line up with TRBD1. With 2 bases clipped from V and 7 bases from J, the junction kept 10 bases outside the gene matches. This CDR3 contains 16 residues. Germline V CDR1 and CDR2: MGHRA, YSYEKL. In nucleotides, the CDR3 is TGCGCCAGCAGCCAACCAGGACAGGGAATCAGGCAGCCCCAGCATTTT. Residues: CASSQPGQGIRQPQHF.

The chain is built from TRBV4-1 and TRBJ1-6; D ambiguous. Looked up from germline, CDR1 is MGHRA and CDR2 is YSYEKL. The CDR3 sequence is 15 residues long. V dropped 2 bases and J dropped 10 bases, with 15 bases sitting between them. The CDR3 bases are TGCGCCAGCAGCCAAATTTCCCACAGTGGCTCACCCCTCCACTTT. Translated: CASSQISHSGSPLHF.

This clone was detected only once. CDR3 sequence: CASRESNSRGPKAFF. CDR3 nucleotides: TGTGCCAGCAGAGAAAGTAATAGTAGGGGGCCCAAAGCTTTCTTT. The genes are TRBV6-1 and TRBJ1-1, with 7 bases matching TRBD1. The J segment lost 9 bases and the V segment lost 6 bases, leaving 16 bases of the junction unmatched. This CDR3 comprises 15 residues. Germline V gene sequence: CDR1 MNHNS, CDR2 SASEGT.

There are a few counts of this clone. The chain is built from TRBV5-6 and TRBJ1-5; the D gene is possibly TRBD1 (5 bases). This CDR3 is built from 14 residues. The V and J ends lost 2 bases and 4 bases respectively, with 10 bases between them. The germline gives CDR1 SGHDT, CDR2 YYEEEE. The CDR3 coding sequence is TGTGCCAGCAGCTTTGTGTCAGGGAATCAGCCCCAGCATTTT. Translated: CASSFVSGNQPQHF. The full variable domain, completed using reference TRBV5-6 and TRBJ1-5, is DAGVTQSPTHLIKTRGQQVTLRCSPKSGHDTVSWYQQALGQGPQFIFQYYEEEERQRGNFPDRFSGHQFPNYSSELNVNALLLGDSALYLCASSFVSGNQPQHFGDGTRLSIL.

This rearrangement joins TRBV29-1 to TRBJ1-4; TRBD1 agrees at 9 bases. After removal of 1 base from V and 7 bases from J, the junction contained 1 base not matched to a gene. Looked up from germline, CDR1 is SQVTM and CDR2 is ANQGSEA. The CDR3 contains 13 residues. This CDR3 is CSVEGTGVEKLFF. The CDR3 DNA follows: TGCAGCGTTGAAGGGACAGGGGTTGAAAAACTGTTTTTT.

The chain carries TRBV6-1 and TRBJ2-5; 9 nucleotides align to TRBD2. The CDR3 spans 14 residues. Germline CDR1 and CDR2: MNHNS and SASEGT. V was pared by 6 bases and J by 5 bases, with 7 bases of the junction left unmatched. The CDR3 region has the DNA TGTGCCAGCAGCTGGGGCGGGGGGGCCGAGACCCAGTACTTC. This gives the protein CASSWGGGAETQYF.

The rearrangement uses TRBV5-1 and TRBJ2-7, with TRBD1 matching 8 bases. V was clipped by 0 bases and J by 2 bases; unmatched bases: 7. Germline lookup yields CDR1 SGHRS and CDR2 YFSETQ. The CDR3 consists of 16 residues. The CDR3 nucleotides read TGCGCCAGCAGCTTGGGTCCGGACAGGGTTGCCTACGAGCAGTACTTC. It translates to CASSLGPDRVAYEQYF.

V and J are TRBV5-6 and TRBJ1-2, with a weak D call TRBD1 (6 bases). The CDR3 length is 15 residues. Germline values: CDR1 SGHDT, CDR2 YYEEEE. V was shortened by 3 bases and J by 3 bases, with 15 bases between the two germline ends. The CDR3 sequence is CASSSRPQGHYGYTF. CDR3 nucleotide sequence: TGTGCCAGCAGCTCCAGACCACAGGGACACTATGGCTACACCTTC.

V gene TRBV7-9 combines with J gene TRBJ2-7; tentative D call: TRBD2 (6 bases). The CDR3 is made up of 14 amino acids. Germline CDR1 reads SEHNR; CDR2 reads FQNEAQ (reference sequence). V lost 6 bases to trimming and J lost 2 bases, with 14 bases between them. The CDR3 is CASSWRDAPYEQYF. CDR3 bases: TGTGCCAGCAGTTGGCGGGACGCCCCCTACGAGCAGTACTTC.

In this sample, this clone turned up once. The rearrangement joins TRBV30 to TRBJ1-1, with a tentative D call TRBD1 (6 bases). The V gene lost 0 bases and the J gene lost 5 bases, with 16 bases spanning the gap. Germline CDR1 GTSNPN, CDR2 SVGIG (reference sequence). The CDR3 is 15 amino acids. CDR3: CAWSVDDRSSTEAFF. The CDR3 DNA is TGTGCCTGGAGTGTAGACGACAGGAGCAGTACTGAAGCTTTCTTT.

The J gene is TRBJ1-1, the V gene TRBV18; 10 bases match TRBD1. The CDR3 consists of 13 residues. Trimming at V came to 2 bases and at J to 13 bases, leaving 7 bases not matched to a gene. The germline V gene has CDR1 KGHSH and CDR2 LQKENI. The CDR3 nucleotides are TGTGCCAGCTCACCAGGGACAGGGGCCAAGTTTTTCTTT. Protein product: CASSPGTGAKFFF. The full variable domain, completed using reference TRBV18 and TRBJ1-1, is NAGVMQNPRHLVRRRGQEARLRCSPMKGHSHVYWYRQLPEEGLKFMVYLQKENIIDESGMPKERFSAEFPKEGPSILRIQQVVRGDSAAYFCASSPGTGAKFFFGQGTRLTVV.

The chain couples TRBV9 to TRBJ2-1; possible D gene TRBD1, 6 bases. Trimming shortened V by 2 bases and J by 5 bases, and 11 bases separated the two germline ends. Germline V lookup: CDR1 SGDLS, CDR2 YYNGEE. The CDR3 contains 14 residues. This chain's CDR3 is CASSVTTGNNEQFF. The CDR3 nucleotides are TGTGCCAGCAGCGTCACGACAGGAAACAATGAGCAGTTCTTC.

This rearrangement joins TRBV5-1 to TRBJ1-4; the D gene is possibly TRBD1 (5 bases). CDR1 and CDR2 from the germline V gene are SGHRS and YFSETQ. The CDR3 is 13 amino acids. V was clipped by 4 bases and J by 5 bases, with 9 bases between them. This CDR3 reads CASSPPGNEKLFF. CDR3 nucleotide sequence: TGCGCCAGCAGCCCCCCAGGGAATGAAAAACTGTTTTTT.

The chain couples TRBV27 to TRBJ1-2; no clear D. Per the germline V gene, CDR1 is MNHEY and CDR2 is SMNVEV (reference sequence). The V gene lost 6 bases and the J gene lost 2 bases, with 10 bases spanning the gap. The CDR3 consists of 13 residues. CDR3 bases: TGTGCCAGCAGACGGTTGTCCAACTATGGCTACACCTTC. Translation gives CASRRLSNYGYTF.

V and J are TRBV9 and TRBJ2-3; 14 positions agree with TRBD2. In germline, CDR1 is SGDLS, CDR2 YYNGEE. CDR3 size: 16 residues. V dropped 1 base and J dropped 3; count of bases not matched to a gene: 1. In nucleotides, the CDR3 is TGTGCCAGCAGCGTACGACTAGCGGGGGGGACAGATACGCAGTATTTT. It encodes CASSVRLAGGTDTQYF.